This T cell receptor beta chain emerged from a study of T cell responses to AZD1222 COVID-19 vaccine. Notes on the study in general: Clonal diversity may have been underestimated, and the donors were mostly white British, with more females than males.

Sequencing used immunoSEQ multiplex PCR; TCRdb keeps in-frame clones, though not all of them. This sample carries about 140,000 clones, 85% to 90% of them seen once, and the ten largest clones take roughly 1.7%. On this clone: The target antigen is unknown.

This CDR3 is 13 amino acids long. CDR1 and CDR2 from the germline V gene are MNHEY and SVGAGI. With 7 bases removed from V and 4 bases from J, the gap between germline ends came to 11 bases. The chain joins TRBV6-5 to TRBJ2-1; D possibly corresponds to TRBD2 (6 bases). Here the sequenced sample was peripheral blood, taken on day 0 of AZD1222 vaccination. The receptor was isolated from an adult in good health. The CDR3 here is CASKTREYNEQFF. Written as DNA, the CDR3 is TGTGCCAGCAAGACTAGAGAATACAATGAGCAGTTCTTC.